A selection of T cell receptor beta chains follows, all from one sample in a study of CD8 T cells in ankylosing spondylitis. In TCRdb, the 5' RACE reads were re-called with MiXCR into one record per CDR3 protein. This sample has 250,000 to 300,000 distinct CDR3 sequences, with around 18% found just once. The sequenced sample was blood, either unsorted or a sorted T cell fraction (not recorded which). The receptor set was obtained from a male donor with ankylosing spondylitis or in good health (not recorded which). Each CDR3 is given with its conserved first and last residue. A D gene is named only where the DNA matches it firmly. Clone sizes are given selectively: once, few, many, or a class where the clone is expanded.

D gene	J gene	clone size	V gene	CDR3 DNA	CDR3 protein
-	TRBJ2-3	few	TRBV10-3	TGTGCCATCGGAGGGCACACCACAGATACGCAGTATTTT	CAIGGHTTDTQYF
TRBD1	TRBJ1-5	-	TRBV20-1	TGCAGTGCCCCCGGACAGGGGGGGAATCAGCCCCAGCATTTT	CSAPGQGGNQPQHF
-	TRBJ1-1	-	TRBV7-6	TGTGCCAGCAGCCAGGGAGGGAGCGGCACTGAAGCTTTCTTT	CASSQGGSGTEAFF
-	TRBJ1-1	few	TRBV19	TGTGCCAGTAGCGCGACCTTGAACACTGAAGCTTTCTTT	CASSATLNTEAFF
-	TRBJ2-1	-	TRBV5-1	TGCGCCAGCAGCTTGGCGACTCTCGGGAATCATGAGCAGTTCTTC	CASSLATLGNHEQFF
-	TRBJ2-1	many	TRBV29-1	-	CSVASGTGRFF
-	TRBJ1-5	-	TRBV4-2	TGTGCCAGCAGCCAAGACAGGGCCCAGCCCCAGCATTTT	CASSQDRAQPQHF
-	TRBJ1-2	-	TRBV21-1	TGTGCCAGCAGCAAAGGCACGGTAAACTATGGCTACACCTTC	CASSKGTVNYGYTF
-	TRBJ2-5	few	TRBV20-1	TGCAGTGCTCCGGTCCTGGAGACCCAGTACTTC	CSAPVLETQYF
-	TRBJ1-1	few	TRBV12-3/TRBV12-4	TGTGCCAGCAGTTTAAGAGGGGTTGCTGAAGCTTTCTTT	CASSLRGVAEAFF
TRBD2	TRBJ2-1	-	TRBV6-5	TGTGCCAGCAGTTCCGTGCGGGGGGGCGTTGAGCAGTTCTTC	CASSSVRGGVEQFF
TRBD1	TRBJ2-1	few	TRBV9	TGTGCCAGCAGCGAGGGGACCTGGGACAGGGTAGGGAGTGAGCAGTTCTTC	CASSEGTWDRVGSEQFF
-	TRBJ2-1	many	TRBV4-1	TGCGCCAGCAGCCGGGTTGGCGGAGAGCAGTTCTTC	CASSRVGGEQFF
-	TRBJ1-4	-	TRBV27	TGTGCCACCCCGACAACAACTAATGAAAAACTGTTTTTT	CATPTTTNEKLFF
TRBD2	TRBJ2-4	-	TRBV20-1	TGCAGTGCTAGTACCCCCTCACTAGCGGGAGGGTACTTC	CSASTPSLAGGYF
-	TRBJ1-3	many	TRBV5-1	TGCGCCAGCAGCTTGGGACAATTCTCTGGAAACACCATATATTTT	CASSLGQFSGNTIYF
TRBD1	TRBJ1-2	few	TRBV11-2	TGTGCCAGCAGCTTCGGGACAGGGCTCGGCTACACCTTC	CASSFGTGLGYTF
-	TRBJ1-1	few	TRBV27	TGTGCCAGCAGTTTCAAACTTACCGCCAACACTGAAGCTTTCTTT	CASSFKLTANTEAFF
-	TRBJ1-2	many	TRBV6-5	TGTGCCAGCAGTTCTTTAAGAACTGGCTACACCTTC	CASSSLRTGYTF
TRBD1	TRBJ1-4	-	TRBV11-2	TGTGCCAGCAGCTTAGTGGGGACAGGGGCCCTTGGGGAAAAACTGTTTTTT	CASSLVGTGALGEKLFF
-	TRBJ1-5	-	TRBV28	TGTGCCAGCAGTTTTATCTTTCTGTTTGGGACGGGTAGCAATCAGCCCCAGCATTTT	CASSFIFLFGTGSNQPQHF
TRBD2	TRBJ2-6	-	TRBV20-1	TGCAGTGCTAGGGGTCGGGAGGAATCTGGGGCCAACGTCCTGACTTTC	CSARGREESGANVLTF
-	TRBJ2-4	-	TRBV28	TGTGCCAGCCTTGGGGCTTCCATAGCCAAAAACATTCAGTACTTC	CASLGASIAKNIQYF
TRBD1	TRBJ1-4	-	TRBV5-1	TGCGCCAGCCCCGGACAGGGTCCGACTAATGAAAAACTGTTTTTT	CASPGQGPTNEKLFF
-	TRBJ1-5	-	TRBV10-3	TGTGCCATCAGTGAGCGCAGGGAGGGGCAGCCCCAGCATTTT	CAISERREGQPQHF
-	TRBJ1-1	few	TRBV5-1	TGCGCCAGCAGCCCTCTTGTGAACACTGAAGCTTTCTTT	CASSPLVNTEAFF
-	TRBJ2-1	once	TRBV5-6	TGTGCCAGCAGCTTCGACAGGAGCGGGGTCGGTGAGCAGTTCTTC	CASSFDRSGVGEQFF
TRBD1	TRBJ2-5	-	TRBV5-1	TGCGCCAGCAGCTGGGGGACAGGACAAGAGACCCAGTACTTC	CASSWGTGQETQYF
TRBD2	TRBJ2-1	-	TRBV3-1	TGTGCCAGCAGCCAGACCGGGACTAGAGTATACAATGAGCAGTTCTTC	CASSQTGTRVYNEQFF
TRBD2	TRBJ2-3	few	TRBV5-1	TGCGCCAGCAACCGAGAACCGGGACTATCGACAGATACGCAGTATTTT	CASNREPGLSTDTQYF
-	TRBJ2-5	-	TRBV6-1	TGTGCCAGCTGCGCCGGGGCCCCGTCGGAGACCCAGTACTTC	CASCAGAPSETQYF
-	TRBJ1-6	-	TRBV20-1	TGCAGTGCTAGGACCGGCCCCAGCCCCCTCCACTTT	CSARTGPSPLHF
-	TRBJ2-4	once	TRBV18	TGTGCCAGCTCAACTCAGGGACCCCTAGCCAAAAACATTCAGTACTTC	CASSTQGPLAKNIQYF
-	TRBJ2-1	-	TRBV12-3/TRBV12-4	TGTGCCAGCAGTTTACCCCCTTACGGTGAGCAGTTCTTC	CASSLPPYGEQFF
TRBD1	TRBJ2-1	few	TRBV6-1	TGTGCCAGCAGTGCCCTGGGACAGGGGGTCAATGAGCAGTTCTTC	CASSALGQGVNEQFF
TRBD2	TRBJ2-2	-	TRBV20-1	TGCAGTGCTAGAAAGTTAAGCGGGGGGGCCAACACCGGGGAGCTGTTTTTT	CSARKLSGGANTGELFF
TRBD2	TRBJ2-1	-	TRBV5-1	TGCGCCAGCAGCCGGACTAGCGGGGTAAATGAGCAGTTCTTC	CASSRTSGVNEQFF
-	TRBJ1-2	once	TRBV6-1	TGTGCCAGCAGTGAGAAGACAGATTATGGCTACACCTTC	CASSEKTDYGYTF
TRBD1	TRBJ2-3	-	TRBV6-1	TGTGCCAGCACCATGACAGGGGGCTTCACAGATACGCAGTATTTT	CASTMTGGFTDTQYF
-	TRBJ1-1	-	TRBV29-1	TGCAGCGTTGAAAATTGGGGGACTGAAGCTTTCTTT	CSVENWGTEAFF
-	TRBJ1-1	few	TRBV5-1	TGCGCCAGCAGCTACGACGGTCCTGAAGCTTTCTTT	CASSYDGPEAFF
-	TRBJ2-2	many	TRBV27	TGTGCCAGCAGTTTACGTAACCCCCGGTATAAAAACACCGGGGAGCTGTTTTTT	CASSLRNPRYKNTGELFF
-	TRBJ1-5	many	TRBV7-8	TGTGCCAGCAGTTTGGCAAAATCGAATCAGCCCCAGCATTTT	CASSLAKSNQPQHF
-	TRBJ2-5	few	TRBV5-1	TGCGCCAGCAGCTATACAGGGACCCAAGAGACCCAGTACTTC	CASSYTGTQETQYF
-	TRBJ2-3	few	TRBV14	TGTGCCAGCAGCCCTTATGGAGATACGCAGTATTTT	CASSPYGDTQYF
TRBD1	TRBJ1-6	-	TRBV6-5	TGTGCCAGCAGTTACGGACAGGGTGGCTATAATTCACCCCTCCACTTT	CASSYGQGGYNSPLHF
-	TRBJ2-1	-	TRBV28	TGTGCCAGCAGCCGAATCTTTGACAGAAATGAGCAGTTCTTC	CASSRIFDRNEQFF
-	TRBJ1-1	few	TRBV5-1	TGCGCCAGCAGCTTGGTCCCGGGAATCGCTGAAGCTTTCTTT	CASSLVPGIAEAFF
TRBD1	TRBJ2-2	few	TRBV12-3/TRBV12-4	TGTGCCAGCAGTTTAGTACCAACAGGGGCCACCGGGGAGCTGTTTTTT	CASSLVPTGATGELFF
TRBD1	TRBJ1-1	-	TRBV9	TGTGCCAGCAGCGTTGGGGCCACAGGGGTGGATACTGAAGCTTTCTTT	CASSVGATGVDTEAFF